The clone carrying this T cell receptor beta chain was found once. The target antigen is unknown. This specimen comes from a study of OX40 agonist ivuxolimab in advanced cancers. Background on the study: While on treatment, patients had intravenous ivuxolimab at 0.01 to 10 mg/kg every 2 weeks.

Study-level findings and limits: Dosing at 0.1 to 3.0 mg/kg was accompanied by clonal expansion of CD4+ and CD8+ blood T cells by week 6.

Profiled with immunoSEQ multiplex PCR; TCRdb holds only in-frame clones, not every one. This table holds 55,000 to 70,000 clones, about 84% found once. This specimen was CD4+ or CD8+ T cells sorted from blood, taken in a trial of the OX40 agonist ivuxolimab. This receptor was taken from an adult with an advanced solid tumor such as melanoma, head and neck, liver or kidney cancer.

The CDR3 sequence is CASSSRVGDQPQHF. CDR3 bases: TGTGCCAGCAGCTCCAGGGTGGGCGATCAGCCCCAGCATTTT. The chain recombines TRBV7-9 with TRBJ1-5; tentative D call: TRBD1 (5 bases). The CDR3 spans 14 residues. Trimming left V 4 bases short and J 5 bases short, with 12 bases between. Looked up from germline, CDR1 is SEHNR and CDR2 is FQNEAQ (reference sequence).